The rows below give T cell receptor beta chains drawn from one sample of a study of CD8 T cells in Susac syndrome. TCRdb re-called the immunoSEQ multiplex PCR reads through MiXCR, storing one row per CDR3 protein. This table holds 170,000 or so distinct CDR3 sequences, approximately 95% found once. Sequencing used CD4+ T cells from PBMCs. Receptors originate from a human donor with Susac syndrome. Both conserved end residues are trimmed from each CDR3. Each record gives: J gene, V gene, clone size, CDR3 protein. Clone size, where shown, is once, few, many, or a class for clones that have expanded.

J gene: TRBJ2-3; V gene: TRBV5-1; clone size: once; CDR3 protein: ASSFSSSTDTQY
J gene: TRBJ1-2; V gene: TRBV29-1; clone size: -; CDR3 protein: SVVNRGIYGYT
J gene: TRBJ2-7; V gene: TRBV4-1; clone size: -; CDR3 protein: ASSPLTGTNEQY
J gene: TRBJ2-5; V gene: TRBV28; clone size: -; CDR3 protein: ASRGATAGQETQY
J gene: TRBJ2-5; V gene: TRBV6-6; clone size: once; CDR3 protein: ASRRGGQGQETQY
J gene: TRBJ2-1; V gene: TRBV7-8; clone size: -; CDR3 protein: ASSVGLAGRYNEQF
J gene: TRBJ2-1; V gene: TRBV6-6; clone size: -; CDR3 protein: ASSSGGGVYEQF
J gene: TRBJ1-4; V gene: TRBV20-1; clone size: -; CDR3 protein: SAPNVRNEKLF
J gene: TRBJ2-3; V gene: TRBV20-1; clone size: -; CDR3 protein: SARDPWDTQY
J gene: TRBJ2-3; V gene: TRBV6-6; clone size: -; CDR3 protein: ASSYPGGTDTQY
J gene: TRBJ2-5; V gene: TRBV28; clone size: -; CDR3 protein: ASSFVFQETQY
J gene: TRBJ2-1; V gene: TRBV6-5; clone size: -; CDR3 protein: ASRTVNEQF
J gene: TRBJ2-6; V gene: TRBV27; clone size: -; CDR3 protein: ASSELGQASGANVLT
J gene: TRBJ1-2; V gene: TRBV28; clone size: -; CDR3 protein: ASTIGPSYGYT
J gene: TRBJ1-2; V gene: TRBV20-1; clone size: -; CDR3 protein: SAMWTGYGYT
J gene: TRBJ2-1; V gene: TRBV13; clone size: -; CDR3 protein: ASSLGQAQF
J gene: TRBJ2-1; V gene: TRBV20-1; clone size: -; CDR3 protein: SARRSGRFYNEQF
J gene: TRBJ2-1; V gene: TRBV7-3; clone size: once; CDR3 protein: ASSPGSASNEQF
J gene: TRBJ2-7; V gene: TRBV5-1; clone size: -; CDR3 protein: ASSHSRAHEQY
J gene: TRBJ2-1; V gene: TRBV30; clone size: -; CDR3 protein: AWSVTSHEQF
J gene: TRBJ2-5; V gene: TRBV6-5; clone size: -; CDR3 protein: ASSPPGTSGETQY
J gene: TRBJ2-5; V gene: TRBV25-1; clone size: -; CDR3 protein: ASSEHGTGRGETQY
J gene: TRBJ1-2; V gene: TRBV28; clone size: -; CDR3 protein: ASIQGGNRDYGYT
J gene: TRBJ2-7; V gene: TRBV29-1; clone size: -; CDR3 protein: SVARTDYEQY
J gene: TRBJ2-1; V gene: TRBV2; clone size: -; CDR3 protein: ASKREGPEQF
J gene: TRBJ2-1; V gene: TRBV5-1; clone size: -; CDR3 protein: ASVKESSYNEQF
J gene: TRBJ1-4; V gene: TRBV2; clone size: -; CDR3 protein: ASTQQGLDEKLF
J gene: TRBJ1-2; V gene: TRBV7-9; clone size: -; CDR3 protein: ASSATREGGYT
J gene: TRBJ2-2; V gene: TRBV3-1; clone size: -; CDR3 protein: ASSQLVTGELF
J gene: TRBJ2-1; V gene: TRBV14; clone size: -; CDR3 protein: ASSRGQVDEQF
J gene: TRBJ2-1; V gene: TRBV9; clone size: -; CDR3 protein: ASSVGGQGRAYDEQF